Below, one T cell receptor (beta chain) is given with its context. Antigen unknown. This sample also contains other DNA sequences that code for the same CDR3. This sample was included in a study of CD8+ T cells in alopecia areata. Study observations and caveats: Scalp clonality and expanded CD8+ clones among the top 100 showed significant decreases with tofacitinib. Normal skin's resident alphabeta T cells are sequenced alongside lesional scalp T cells.

cDNA serving as the sequencing template came from extracted, reverse transcribed RNA. Sequenced by immunoSEQ multiplex PCR; TCRdb stores in-frame clones only, minus some. Of about 94,000 clones listed, over 70% were seen once; the top ten hold around 15%. The ends were cut back, 1 base at V and 1 base at J, with 4 bases in the middle. Germline V gene sequence: CDR1 LGHNA, CDR2 YSLEER. The CDR3 extends over 14 amino acids. The treatment is: oral pan-JAK inhibitor, 5-10 mg twice daily. Sequenced material: CD8+ T cells sorted from blood, taken at roughly week 45, from a patient treated with tofacitinib. This clonotype originated in a human donor with alopecia areata. The genes are TRBV4-3 and TRBJ2-2; D call uncertain. CDR3 sequence: CASSQGRNTGELFF. The CDR3 DNA follows: TGCGCCAGCAGCCAAGGGCGGAACACCGGGGAGCTGTTTTTT.